This TCR beta chain is drawn from a study of human T cells and chemical hapten exposure. This clonotype is labeled medium-sized. TCRdb re-analysed the RACE reads in MiXCR, keeping a single row per CDR3 protein. The sample holds approximately 50,000 distinct CDR3 sequences, 9.5% to 10% seen once. Stated time point: pre-sensitization, week 0. The treatment denotes: therapeutic diphenylcyclopropenone sensitization with weekly scalp DPC. Extraction yielded total RNA from whole blood (unfractionated). This CDR3 contains 17 residues. Germline-derived CDR1 and CDR2 are MNHEY and SMNVEV (reference sequence). Trimming removed 1 base from V and 1 base from J, with 14 bases in between.

V gene TRBV27 combines with J gene TRBJ1-5; the D is unclear. The TCR comes from a woman between 25 and 40 years old with alopecia areata. Some clones in this sample may be carry-over from other donors' samples. This sample comprised whole blood, obtained in connection with sensitization to the hapten diphenylcyclopropenone (DPC). CDR3 DNA: TGTGCCAGCAGTTTATATCGGCCAGGAGGAAGCAATCAGCCCCAGCATTTT. Translated: CASSLYRPGGSNQPQHF.